Detailed here is one TCR beta chain. Its target is not known. These data are taken from a study of CD8 T cells in ankylosing spondylitis. General study findings and limits: The clones that were linked to disease were reported to be significantly enriched in matched synovial fluid samples from ankylosing spondylitis patients.

The CDR3 extends over 15 amino acids. Trimming removed 0 bases from V and 3 bases from J, with 12 bases in between. From germline, CDR1 is MNHNS and CDR2 SASEGT. Library preparation for TCR beta used quantitative 5'-RACE with molecular barcodes. A single record per CDR3 protein comes from TCRdb applying MiXCR to the 5' RACE reads. The top ten clones hold about 27% of a sample with 150,000 to 200,000 distinct CDR3 sequences, more than 9% of them seen once. This receptor was identified in a male donor with ankylosing spondylitis or in good health (not recorded which). The V and J genes are TRBV6-1 and TRBJ2-7; D is perhaps TRBD2 (5 bases). The material sequenced was blood, either unsorted or a sorted T cell fraction (not recorded which). The chain's CDR3 is CASSEAQTGSYEQYF. CDR3 in DNA: TGTGCCAGCAGTGAAGCCCAAACGGGAAGCTACGAGCAGTACTTC.